This T cell receptor beta chain was retrieved from a study of blood T cell repertoires in COVID-19. Study in general: Samples taken during acute and convalescent COVID-19 were collected in the United States, Italy and Spain. PBMCs, B-cell-depleted T cells, or T cells were the source of the cDNA or gDNA that made up the material.

In the authors' workflow: Reference gene primer amplification yielded estimated nucleated cell counts. Clones were sequenced by immunoSEQ multiplex PCR, and TCRdb holds only the in-frame ones, with some missing. The V and J calls and clone size come from that table; D and trimming were worked out from the DNA. The sample carries about 190,000 clones, less than 85% recorded once. The CDR3 loop spans 11 amino acids. Trimming removed 2 bases from V and 8 bases from J, with 6 bases in between. The germline gives CDR1 GTSNPN, CDR2 SVGIG (reference sequence). The chain has TRBV30 and TRBJ1-4; the D is unclear. The TCR comes from a man aged 50 to 59 who had recovered from COVID-19. What was sequenced was peripheral blood. CDR3 sequence: CAWSWREKLFF. The CDR3 DNA sequence: TGTGCCTGGAGTTGGAGGGAAAAACTGTTTTTT.